These 18 T cell receptor beta chains originate from one sample sequenced in a study of blood T cell repertoires in COVID-19. The repertoire was sequenced with immunoSEQ multiplex PCR; TCRdb's copy has only in-frame clones and lacks some. The data hold around 95,000 clones, with approximately 86% observed a single time. The sequenced material came from peripheral blood. All receptors come from a middle-aged man with active or convalescent COVID-19.

The chain couples TRBV10-3 to TRBJ1-5, with D uncertain. The CDR3 has 13 residues. Looked up from germline, CDR1 is ENHRY and CDR2 is SYGVKD. V lost 7 bases, J lost 5 bases, and 12 bases lay in between. CDR3 sequence (DNA): TGTGCCATCAAAGAACAGCTTGATCAGCCCCAGCATTTT. Its protein product is CAIKEQLDQPQHF.

The chain links TRBV4-1 to TRBJ2-1, with TRBD1 identical over 10 bases. Germline CDR1 reads MGHRA; CDR2 reads YSYEKL. V was clipped by 3 bases and J by 7 bases; unmatched bases: 12. The CDR3 is 17 amino acids. CDR3 protein: CASSQALRQGARNEQFF. As DNA, the CDR3 is TGCGCCAGCAGCCAGGCCCTTCGACAGGGGGCACGGAATGAGCAGTTCTTC.

The chain uses TRBV10-3 and TRBJ1-1; D remains ambiguous. CDR3 length equals 16 residues. V lost 4 bases and J lost 1, with 16 bases in between. Germline CDR1 is ENHRY and CDR2 is SYGVKD. The CDR3 loop is CAISGDTRIRNTEAFF. CDR3 DNA: TGTGCCATCAGTGGAGACACTCGAATCAGGAACACTGAAGCTTTCTTT.

The genes are TRBV19 and TRBJ1-2; 8 bases are shared with TRBD1. Germline assignment: CDR1 LNHDA and CDR2 SQIVND (reference sequence). V lost 5 bases and J lost 6; bases outside the gene matches: 8. The CDR3 is made up of 14 amino acids. CDR3 bases: TGTGCCAGTAGTTCTTGGACAGGGAGCCATGGCTACACCTTC. It is translated as CASSSWTGSHGYTF.

The rearrangement joins TRBV24-1 to TRBJ2-3; D unclear. This CDR3 spans 13 amino acids. CDR1 is KGHDR and CDR2 is SFDVKD in the germline V gene. V shed 4 bases and J shed 5 bases, with 9 bases lying between them. CDR3: CATSDPLRDTQYF. The CDR3 region has the DNA TGTGCCACCAGTGACCCCTTGAGAGATACGCAGTATTTT.

Only one count was recorded for this clone. The J gene is TRBJ1-4, the V gene TRBV11-2, with TRBD1 matching 7 bases. CDR1 and CDR2 (germline): SGHAT, FQNNGV. The CDR3 contains 16 residues. V was pared by 2 bases and J by 2 bases, with 5 bases of the junction left unmatched. DNA for the CDR3: TGTGCCAGCAGCTTAAGACAGGGATCTACTAATGAAAAACTGTTTTTT. This gives the protein CASSLRQGSTNEKLFF.

CDR3 residues: CASSIKWAGFEKLFF. The DNA of the CDR3 is TGTGCCAGTAGTATAAAGTGGGCAGGGTTTGAAAAACTGTTTTTT. The rearrangement uses TRBV19 and TRBJ1-4, with D tentatively TRBD1 (5 bases). The germline V gene has CDR1 LNHDA and CDR2 SQIVND (reference sequence). The CDR3 covers 15 residues. Trimming removed 2 bases at V and 7 bases at J, with 14 bases between.

The V and J genes are TRBV27 and TRBJ1-2; TRBD1 might be the D (6 bases). Looked up from germline, CDR1 is MNHEY and CDR2 is SMNVEV (reference sequence). CDR3 length equals 16 residues. Trimming removed 5 bases at V and 5 bases at J, with 21 bases between. The CDR3 DNA reads as TGTGCCAGCAGTCCGTTCGGGGGGGGGCGGTATTATGGCTACACCTTC. Its translation: CASSPFGGGRYYGYTF.

The CDR3 DNA is TGCGCCAGCAGCTTGGGAGACAGTAATACGAAGCAGTACTTC. It codes for CASSLGDSNTKQYF. The chain couples TRBV5-1 to TRBJ2-7; TRBD1 might be the D (5 bases). Germline V gene sequence: CDR1 SGHRS, CDR2 YFSETQ. The V gene lost 0 bases and the J gene lost 8 bases, with 15 bases spanning the gap. The CDR3 is 14 residues long.

The rearrangement uses TRBV7-3 and TRBJ1-2, with D maybe TRBD1 (5 bases). The CDR3 extends over 13 amino acids. Deletions cut 5 bases from V and 8 bases from J, with 15 bases between. CDR1 and CDR2 (germline): SGHTA, FQGTGA. The CDR3 here is CASSLGPGKGYTF. The CDR3 region has the DNA TGTGCCAGCAGCCTTGGGCCAGGGAAGGGCTACACCTTC.

This clone was recorded once. V usage is TRBV5-6 and J usage is TRBJ1-4, with 7 bases fitting TRBD1. The V gene's germline CDR1 is SGHDT and CDR2 YYEEEE. The CDR3 is 14 residues long. Germline trimming cut 4 bases from V and 10 bases from J; bases unmatched to any gene: 10. The CDR3 spells CASSRAGGWGKLFF. The CDR3 DNA follows: TGTGCCAGCAGCCGAGCAGGGGGATGGGGAAAACTGTTTTTT.

The gene calls are TRBV9 and TRBJ2-3, with D possibly being TRBD2 (5 bases). V lost 3 bases and J 2 bases, leaving 13 bases between the germline ends. Per germline, CDR1 SGDLS and CDR2 YYNGEE. This CDR3 has 15 amino acids. The DNA for the CDR3 is TGTGCCAGCAGCGCCCCGGTCGGGGTCACAGATACGCAGTATTTT. Translated, it gives CASSAPVGVTDTQYF.

This chain joins TRBV28 and TRBJ2-6; 7 bases align to TRBD1. The CDR3 runs to 16 residues. Germline values: CDR1 MDHEN, CDR2 SYDVKM. The junction had 7 bases not matched to a gene; V was cut back by 8 bases and J by 0 bases. CDR3 nucleotides: TGTGCCAGCGACCCGGGACAGCTCTCTGGGGCCAACGTCCTGACTTTC. Translated, it gives CASDPGQLSGANVLTF.

The chain couples TRBV6-5 to TRBJ1-2; TRBD1 is a possible D gene (6 bases). The V end was cut by 6 bases, the J end by 4 bases, with 15 bases between. There are 14 residues in the CDR3. CDR1 and CDR2 from the germline V gene are MNHEY and SVGAGI. As DNA, the CDR3 is TGTGCCAGCAGGGGGAGGGGACATTTCTATGGCTACACCTTC. This codes for CASRGRGHFYGYTF.

This chain joins TRBV11-1 and TRBJ2-1; TRBD2 matches 9 bases. Germline CDR1 is SGHAT and CDR2 is FQDESV (reference sequence). V lost 3 bases and J lost 5; bases outside the gene matches: 8. This CDR3 comprises 16 residues. The CDR3 DNA reads as TGTGCCAGCAGCTTCCTCCGGACTAGCGAAGACAATGAGCAGTTCTTC. This gives the protein CASSFLRTSEDNEQFF. Full variable domain (rest looked up from reference TRBV11-1 and TRBJ2-1): EAEVAQSPRYKITEKSQAVAFWCDPISGHATLYWYRQILGQGPELLVQFQDESVVDDSQLPKDRFSAERLKGVDSTLKIQPAELGDSAMYLCASSFLRTSEDNEQFFGPGTRLTVL.

The gene calls are TRBV2 and TRBJ2-5, with 8 bases fitting TRBD2. CDR1 is SNHLY and CDR2 is FYNNEI in the germline V gene. V was clipped by 8 bases and J by 14 bases; unmatched bases: 13. The length of the CDR3 is 12 residues. CDR3 in DNA: TGTGCCAGCCTGCTGGGAGGACTAGCCGGATACTTC. This encodes CASLLGGLAGYF.

This clone has more than one count but fewer than ten. The rearrangement joins TRBV2 to TRBJ1-2; 7 bases line up with TRBD1. The CDR3 extends over 13 amino acids. V lost 3 bases to trimming and J lost 7 bases; unmatched junction nucleotides: 5. CDR1 and CDR2 from the germline V gene are SNHLY and FYNNEI. CDR3 nucleotides: TGTGCCAGCAGTGAGTCTACAGGGGTTGGCTACACCTTC. It yields the protein CASSESTGVGYTF.

The J gene is TRBJ2-7, the V gene TRBV7-9; 14 positions agree with TRBD2. This CDR3 spans 16 amino acids. V lost 5 bases, J lost 4 bases, and 7 bases stayed unmatched. Germline loops: CDR1 SEHNR, CDR2 FQNEAQ (reference sequence). The CDR3 DNA is TGTGCCAGCAGCGCCGGGACTAGCGGGAGTAGGTACGAGCAGTACTTC. Translating it yields CASSAGTSGSRYEQYF. Based on the CDR3 plus reference TRBV7-9 and TRBJ2-7, the full variable domain is DTGVSQNPRHKITKRGQNVTFRCDPISEHNRLYWYRQTLGQGPEFLTYFQNEAQLEKSRLLSDRFSAERPKGSFSTLEIQRTEQGDSAMYLCASSAGTSGSRYEQYFGPGTRLTVT.